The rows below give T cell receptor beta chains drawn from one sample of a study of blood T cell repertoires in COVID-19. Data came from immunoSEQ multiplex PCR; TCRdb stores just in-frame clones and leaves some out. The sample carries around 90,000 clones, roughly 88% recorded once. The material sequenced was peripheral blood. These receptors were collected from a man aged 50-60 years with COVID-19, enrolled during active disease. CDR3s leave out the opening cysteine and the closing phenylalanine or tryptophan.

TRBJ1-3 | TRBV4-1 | ASSQDRNSGNTIY
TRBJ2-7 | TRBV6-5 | ASSYKGGRYEQY
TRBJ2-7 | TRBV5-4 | ASSLRGGGYEQY
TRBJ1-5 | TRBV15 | ATSLVRQPQH
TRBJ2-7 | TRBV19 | ASSPGLASYEQY
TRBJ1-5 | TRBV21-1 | ASSKEGPAGGQPQH
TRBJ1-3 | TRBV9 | ASSVAAGAGNTIY
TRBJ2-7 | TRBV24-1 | ATSDLAGEQY
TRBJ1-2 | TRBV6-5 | ASRSVEGRTRGYT
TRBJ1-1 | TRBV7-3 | ASSPGTGGATF
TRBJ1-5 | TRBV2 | ACSTTHRDSNQPQH
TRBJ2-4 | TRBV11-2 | ASSIQGLAKNIQY
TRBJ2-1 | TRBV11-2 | ASSVAGGPRANEQF
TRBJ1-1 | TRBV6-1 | ASILQGAGNTEAF
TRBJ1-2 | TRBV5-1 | ASSPQFNYGYT
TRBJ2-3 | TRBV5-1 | ASSPTGGDNTDTQY
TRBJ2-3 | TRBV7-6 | ASSFGGGAGTDTQY
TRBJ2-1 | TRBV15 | ATSRDEAAYNEQF
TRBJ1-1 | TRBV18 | ASSSMRTASTEAF
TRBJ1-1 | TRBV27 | ASSLAGVNTEAF
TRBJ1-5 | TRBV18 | ASSPREGAQPQH
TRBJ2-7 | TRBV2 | ASSDGRGRYEQY
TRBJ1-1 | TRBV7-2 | ASSLTGAGGNTEAF
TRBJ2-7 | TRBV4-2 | ASSQDFESSVKY
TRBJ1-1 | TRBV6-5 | ASRFRGGTEAF
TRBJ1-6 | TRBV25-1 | ASSELGHLYSPLH
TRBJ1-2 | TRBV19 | ASSISFRQLYGYT
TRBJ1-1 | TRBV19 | ASSPGQGMNTEAF
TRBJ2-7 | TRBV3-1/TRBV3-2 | ASSQGLNIATYEQY
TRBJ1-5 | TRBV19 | ASTRDSSWQPQH
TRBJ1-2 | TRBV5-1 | ASSLSPSLANYGYT
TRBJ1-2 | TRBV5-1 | ASSLGQGTTIDYT
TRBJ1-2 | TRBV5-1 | ASSFSVGGTGGNYGYT
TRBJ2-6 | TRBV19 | ASTAGSSISGANVLT
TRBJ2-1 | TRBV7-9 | ASSSQDSFHYNEQF
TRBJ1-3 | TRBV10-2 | ATAGGNTIY
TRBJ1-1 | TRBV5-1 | ASSPSPGVNEAF
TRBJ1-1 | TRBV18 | ASLGQGATEAF
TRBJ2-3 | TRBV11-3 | ASSPGTGSRTDTQY
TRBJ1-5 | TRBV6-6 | ASRTADRGNQPQH
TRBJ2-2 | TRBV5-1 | ASSLDTSGGLTNTGELF
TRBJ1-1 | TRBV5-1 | ASSPLDPGDTEAF
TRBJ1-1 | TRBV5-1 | ASSYSGWGSGTEAF
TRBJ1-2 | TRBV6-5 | ASSQTESYGYT
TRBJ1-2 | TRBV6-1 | ASSSELGRTRGYT
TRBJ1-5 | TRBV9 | ASSAGQGRQPQH
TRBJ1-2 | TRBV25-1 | ASSDGTGIYGYT
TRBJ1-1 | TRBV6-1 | ASSEAAASTEAF
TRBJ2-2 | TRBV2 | ASSEREATGELF
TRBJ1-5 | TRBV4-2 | ASSQDGQGNQPQH
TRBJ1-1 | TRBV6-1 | ASSDQVNTEAF
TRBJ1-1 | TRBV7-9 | ASSLVAGLWTEAF
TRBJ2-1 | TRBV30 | AWSGGTGFADEQF
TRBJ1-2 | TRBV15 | ATTDRDTSYGYT
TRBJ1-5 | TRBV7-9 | ASSLGAGPQH
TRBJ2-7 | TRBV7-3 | ASSSTGTGVDEQY
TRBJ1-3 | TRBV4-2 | ASSPELTRSSGNTIY
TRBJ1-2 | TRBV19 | ASSIGQANYGYT
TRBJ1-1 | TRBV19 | ASSIAGQGAGMNTEAF
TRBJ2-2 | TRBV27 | ASSRDRFRTGELF